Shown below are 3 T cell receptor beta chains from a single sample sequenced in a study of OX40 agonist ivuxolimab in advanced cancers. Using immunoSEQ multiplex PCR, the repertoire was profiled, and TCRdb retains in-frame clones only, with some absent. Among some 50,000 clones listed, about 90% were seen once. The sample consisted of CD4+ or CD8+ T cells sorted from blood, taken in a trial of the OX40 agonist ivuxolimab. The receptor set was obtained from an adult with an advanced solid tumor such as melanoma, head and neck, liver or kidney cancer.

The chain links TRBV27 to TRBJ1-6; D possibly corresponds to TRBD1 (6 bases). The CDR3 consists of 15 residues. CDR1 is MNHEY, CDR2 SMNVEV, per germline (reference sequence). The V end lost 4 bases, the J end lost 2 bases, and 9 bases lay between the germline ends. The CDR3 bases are TGTGCCAGCAGTTCCGGACAGACCTATAATTCACCCCTCCACTTT. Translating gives CASSSGQTYNSPLHF.

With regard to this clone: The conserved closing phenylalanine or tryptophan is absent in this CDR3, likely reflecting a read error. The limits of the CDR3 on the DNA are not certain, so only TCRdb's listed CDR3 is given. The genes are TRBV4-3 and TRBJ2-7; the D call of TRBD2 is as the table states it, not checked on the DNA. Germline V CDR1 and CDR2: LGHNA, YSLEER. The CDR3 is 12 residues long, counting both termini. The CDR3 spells CASSTVLEWQDA.

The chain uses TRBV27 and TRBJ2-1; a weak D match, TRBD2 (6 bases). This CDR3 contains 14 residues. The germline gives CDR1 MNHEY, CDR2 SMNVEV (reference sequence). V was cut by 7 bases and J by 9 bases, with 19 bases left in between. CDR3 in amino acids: CASNNGLPGGEQFF. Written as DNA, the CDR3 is TGTGCCAGCAACAACGGGCTCCCCGGGGGTGAGCAGTTCTTC.